These 9 T cell receptor beta chains originate from one sample sequenced in a study of cytomegalovirus exposure and HLA in healthy donors. The method was immunoSEQ multiplex PCR; TCRdb's version includes in-frame clones alone and lacks a portion of them. The sample contains 200,000 to 250,000 clones, over 80% of which appear only once. The sequenced sample consisted of PBMCs. All receptors come from a woman between 25 and 40 years old in good health and CMV-seropositive.

The V call is TRBV5-1, the J call TRBJ2-7; 13 bases match TRBD2. V lost 4 bases, J lost 4 bases, and 5 bases stayed unmatched. Germline V gene lookup returns CDR1 SGHRS and CDR2 YFSETQ. The CDR3 is 15 amino acids. CDR3 in amino acids: CASSPETSGRYEQYF. The CDR3 DNA reads as TGCGCCAGCAGCCCTGAGACTAGCGGGAGGTACGAGCAGTACTTC.

J is TRBJ1-1 and V is TRBV28; D ambiguous. This CDR3 contains 14 residues. V lost 3 bases and J lost 1, with 9 bases in between. Germline V gene data show CDR1 as MDHEN and CDR2 as SYDVKM. The CDR3: CASSLEKSNTEAFF. CDR3 bases: TGTGCCAGCAGTTTGGAGAAGTCGAACACTGAAGCTTTCTTT.

The CDR3 protein is CASTPRERIANTGELFF. In DNA, the CDR3 is TGCGCCAGCACCCCAAGGGAAAGGATCGCGAACACCGGGGAGCTGTTTTTT. V gene TRBV5-1 combines with J gene TRBJ2-2, with D unclear. The germline V gene encodes CDR1 SGHRS and CDR2 YFSETQ. This CDR3 is built from 17 residues. The ends were cut back, 6 bases at V and 0 bases at J, with 18 bases in the middle.

The chain has TRBV30 and TRBJ1-1; D unresolved. Between the trimmed V and J ends, which lost 5 bases and 3 bases, there was a span of 4 bases. Germline CDR1 is GTSNPN and CDR2 is SVGIG (reference sequence). This CDR3 is built from 10 residues. CDR3 nucleotide sequence: TGTGCCTGGTCCTACACTGAAGCTTTCTTT. This gives the protein CAWSYTEAFF.

This CDR3 reads CSGTVQETQYF. The CDR3 DNA reads as TGCAGTGGGACTGTTCAAGAGACCCAGTACTTC. The gene calls are TRBV20-1 and TRBJ2-5, with a tentative D call TRBD2 (5 bases). The length of the CDR3 is 11 residues. The germline V gene has CDR1 DFQATT and CDR2 SNEGSKA (reference sequence). V lost 7 bases and J lost 2, with 8 bases in between.

The chain has TRBV30 and TRBJ1-5; 7 bases line up with TRBD1. Germline lookup yields CDR1 GTSNPN and CDR2 SVGIG (reference sequence). CDR3 length equals 13 residues. The V and J ends lost 0 bases and 10 bases, in that order; junction bases with no gene match: 6. The CDR3 DNA is TGTGCCTGGAGTGTACAGGGGCATTTCCCCCAGCATTTT. As protein: CAWSVQGHFPQHF. The variable domain in full, completed from reference TRBV30 and TRBJ1-5, reads SQTIHQWPATLVQPVGSPLSLECTVEGTSNPNLYWYRQAAGRGLQLLFYSVGIGQISSEVPQNLSASRPQDRQFILSSKKLLLSDSGFYLCAWSVQGHFPQHFGDGTRLSIL.

The chain recombines TRBV27 with TRBJ2-1; possible D gene TRBD2, 5 bases. The germline V gene has CDR1 MNHEY and CDR2 SMNVEV (reference sequence). V was clipped by 8 bases and J by 1 base, with 12 bases between them. This CDR3 has 14 residues. The CDR3 DNA reads TGTGCCAGCGCCGATGGAGGTTCCTACAATGAGCAGTTCTTC. Translating gives CASADGGSYNEQFF.

This clone was seen a few times. This sequence joins TRBV6-5 and TRBJ2-7; the match to TRBD2 covers 7 bases. J gave up 1 base and V 5 bases, and 5 bases lay outside the gene matches. The CDR3 covers 14 residues. From germline, CDR1 is MNHEY and CDR2 SVGAGI. The CDR3 region is CASSLLAESYEQYF. CDR3 bases: TGTGCCAGCAGTCTTCTAGCGGAGTCCTACGAGCAGTACTTC.

The CDR3 is CASSQDWTSGGAGQFF. Written as DNA, the CDR3 is TGTGCCAGCAGCCAAGATTGGACTAGCGGAGGGGCGGGGCAGTTCTTC. The J gene is TRBJ2-1, the V gene TRBV4-2; 10 bases match TRBD2. The CDR3 sequence is 16 residues long. Germline CDR1 is LGHNA and CDR2 is YNFKEQ. J lost 12 bases, V lost 0 bases, and 11 bases had no gene match.